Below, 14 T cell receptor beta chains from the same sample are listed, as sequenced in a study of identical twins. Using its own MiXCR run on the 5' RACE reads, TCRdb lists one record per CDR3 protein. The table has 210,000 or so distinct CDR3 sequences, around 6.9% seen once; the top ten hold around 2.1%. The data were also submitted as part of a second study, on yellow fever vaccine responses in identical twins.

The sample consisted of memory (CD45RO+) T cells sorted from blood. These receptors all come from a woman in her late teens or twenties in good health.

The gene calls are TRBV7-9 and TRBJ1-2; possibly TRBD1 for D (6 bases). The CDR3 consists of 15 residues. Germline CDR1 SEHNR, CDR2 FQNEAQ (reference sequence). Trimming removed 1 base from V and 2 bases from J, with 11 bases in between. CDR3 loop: CASSLVGQTNYGYTF. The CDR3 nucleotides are TGTGCCAGCAGCTTAGTAGGACAGACGAACTATGGCTACACCTTC.

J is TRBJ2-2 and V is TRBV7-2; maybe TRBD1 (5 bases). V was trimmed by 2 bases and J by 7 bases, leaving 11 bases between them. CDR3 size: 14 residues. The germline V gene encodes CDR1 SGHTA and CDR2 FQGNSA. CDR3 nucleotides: TGTGCCAGCAGCTTATCTAGGGGTCTCGGGGAGCTGTTTTTT. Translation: CASSLSRGLGELFF.

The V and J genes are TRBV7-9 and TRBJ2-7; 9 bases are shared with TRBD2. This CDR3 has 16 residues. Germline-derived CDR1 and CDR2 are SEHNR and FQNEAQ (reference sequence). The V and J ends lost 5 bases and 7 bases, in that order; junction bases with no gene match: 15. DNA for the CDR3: TGTGCCAGCAGCCCCTCGTTCGCGGGGGGGCCCCGGGAGCAGTACTTC. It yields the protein CASSPSFAGGPREQYF. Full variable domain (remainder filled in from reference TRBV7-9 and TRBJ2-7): DTGVSQNPRHKITKRGQNVTFRCDPISEHNRLYWYRQTLGQGPEFLTYFQNEAQLEKSRLLSDRFSAERPKGSFSTLEIQRTEQGDSAMYLCASSPSFAGGPREQYFGPGTRLTVT.

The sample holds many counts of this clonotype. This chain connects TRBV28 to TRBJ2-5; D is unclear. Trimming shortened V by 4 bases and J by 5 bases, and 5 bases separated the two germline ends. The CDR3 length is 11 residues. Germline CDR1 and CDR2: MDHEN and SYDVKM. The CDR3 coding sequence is TGTGCCAGCAGTTATAAGGAGACCCAGTACTTC. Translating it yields CASSYKETQYF. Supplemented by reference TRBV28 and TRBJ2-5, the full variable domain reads DVKVTQSSRYLVKRTGEKVFLECVQDMDHENMFWYRQDPGLGLRLIYFSYDVKMKEKGDIPEGYSVSREKKERFSLILESASTNQTSMYLCASSYKETQYFGPGTRLLVL.

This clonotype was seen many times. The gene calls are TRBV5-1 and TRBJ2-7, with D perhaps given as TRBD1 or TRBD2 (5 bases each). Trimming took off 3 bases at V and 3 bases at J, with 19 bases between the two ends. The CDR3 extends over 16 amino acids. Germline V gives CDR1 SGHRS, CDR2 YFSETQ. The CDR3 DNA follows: TGCGCCAGCAGCTCACTCGGACGGGACCACATCTACGAGCAGTACTTC. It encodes CASSSLGRDHIYEQYF.

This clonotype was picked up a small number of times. CDR3 DNA sequence: TGTGCCAGCAGTTACTCGATCCTAGCGGGAGGCCGAACCTACGAGCAGTACTTC. Its translation: CASSYSILAGGRTYEQYF. The V and J genes are TRBV6-5 and TRBJ2-7, with TRBD2 identical over 11 bases. The trim removed 0 bases at V and 2 bases at J, leaving 9 bases unmatched. The germline V gene has CDR1 MNHEY and CDR2 SVGAGI. This CDR3 is built from 18 residues.

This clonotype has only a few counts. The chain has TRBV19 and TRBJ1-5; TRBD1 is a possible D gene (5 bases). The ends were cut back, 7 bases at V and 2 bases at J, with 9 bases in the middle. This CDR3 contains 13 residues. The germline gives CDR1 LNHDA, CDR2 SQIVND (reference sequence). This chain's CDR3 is CASKVRGNQPQHF. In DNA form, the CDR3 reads TGTGCCAGTAAAGTCAGGGGCAATCAGCCCCAGCATTTT.

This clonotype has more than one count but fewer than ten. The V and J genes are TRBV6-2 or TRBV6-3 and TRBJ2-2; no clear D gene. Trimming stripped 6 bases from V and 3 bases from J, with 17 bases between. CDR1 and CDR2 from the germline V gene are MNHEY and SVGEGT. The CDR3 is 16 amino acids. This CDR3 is CASSHTIPRDTGELFF. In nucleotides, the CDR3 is TGTGCCAGCAGCCACACTATCCCCAGAGACACCGGGGAGCTGTTTTTT.

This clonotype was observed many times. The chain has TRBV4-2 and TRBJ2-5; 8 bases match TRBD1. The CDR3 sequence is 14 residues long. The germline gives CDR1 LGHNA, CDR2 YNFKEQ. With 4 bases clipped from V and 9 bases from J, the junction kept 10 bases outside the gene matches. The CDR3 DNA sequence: TGTGCCAGCAGCCCCGGACTCAAACAGGGGGCCCAGTACTTC. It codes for CASSPGLKQGAQYF.

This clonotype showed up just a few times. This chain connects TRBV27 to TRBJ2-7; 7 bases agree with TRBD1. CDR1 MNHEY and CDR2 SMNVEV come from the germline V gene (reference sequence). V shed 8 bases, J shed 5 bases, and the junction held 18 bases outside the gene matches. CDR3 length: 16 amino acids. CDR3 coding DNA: TGTGCCAGCGAACCATACGGGACAGCCTCAGGTAACGAGCAGTACTTC. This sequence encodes CASEPYGTASGNEQYF.

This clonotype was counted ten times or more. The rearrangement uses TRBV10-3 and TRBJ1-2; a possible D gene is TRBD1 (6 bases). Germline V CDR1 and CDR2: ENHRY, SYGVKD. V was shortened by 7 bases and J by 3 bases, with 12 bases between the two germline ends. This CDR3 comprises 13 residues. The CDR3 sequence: CAITEDRDYGYTF. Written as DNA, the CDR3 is TGTGCCATCACCGAGGACAGAGACTATGGCTACACCTTC.

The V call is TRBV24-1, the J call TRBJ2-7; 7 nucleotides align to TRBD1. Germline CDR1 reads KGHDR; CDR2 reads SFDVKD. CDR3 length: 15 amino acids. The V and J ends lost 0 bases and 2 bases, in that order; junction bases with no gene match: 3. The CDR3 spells CATSDLVQGAYEQYF. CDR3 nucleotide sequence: TGTGCCACCAGTGATTTGGTCCAGGGGGCCTACGAGCAGTACTTC.

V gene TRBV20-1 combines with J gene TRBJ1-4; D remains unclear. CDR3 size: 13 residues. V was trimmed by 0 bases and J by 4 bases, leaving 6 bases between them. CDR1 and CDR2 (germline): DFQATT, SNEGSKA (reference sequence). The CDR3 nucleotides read TGCAGTGCTAGAGATGAGCGTAATGAAAAACTGTTTTTT. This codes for CSARDERNEKLFF.

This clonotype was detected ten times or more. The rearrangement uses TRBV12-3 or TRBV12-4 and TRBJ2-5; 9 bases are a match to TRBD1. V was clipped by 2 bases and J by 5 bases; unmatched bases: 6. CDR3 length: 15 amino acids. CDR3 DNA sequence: TGTGCCAGCAGTTTAAGGACAGGGGCAGGGGAGACCCAGTACTTC. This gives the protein CASSLRTGAGETQYF.